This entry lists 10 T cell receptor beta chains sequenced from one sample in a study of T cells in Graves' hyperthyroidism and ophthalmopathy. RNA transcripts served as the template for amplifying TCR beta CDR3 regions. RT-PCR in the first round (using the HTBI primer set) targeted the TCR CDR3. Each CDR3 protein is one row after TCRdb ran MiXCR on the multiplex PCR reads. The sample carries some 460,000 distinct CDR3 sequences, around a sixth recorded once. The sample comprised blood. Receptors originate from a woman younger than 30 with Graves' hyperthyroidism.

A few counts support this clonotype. This CDR3 reads CASSSKTSGLNSYEQYF. The CDR3 nucleotides read TGTGCCAGTAGTTCAAAAACCTCGGGACTAAACTCCTACGAGCAGTACTTC. The rearrangement uses TRBV19 and TRBJ2-7; 7 positions agree with TRBD2. The CDR3 totals 17 residues. Germline loops: CDR1 LNHDA, CDR2 SQIVND (reference sequence). The J segment lost 0 bases and the V segment lost 5 bases, leaving 13 bases of the junction unmatched.

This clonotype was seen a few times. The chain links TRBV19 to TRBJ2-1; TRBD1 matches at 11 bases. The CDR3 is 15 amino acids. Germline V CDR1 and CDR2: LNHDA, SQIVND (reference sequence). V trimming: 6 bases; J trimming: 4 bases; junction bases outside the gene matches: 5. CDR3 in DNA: TGTGCCAGTAGAGTGGACAGGGGGCTGTACAATGAGCAGTTCTTC. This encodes CASRVDRGLYNEQFF.

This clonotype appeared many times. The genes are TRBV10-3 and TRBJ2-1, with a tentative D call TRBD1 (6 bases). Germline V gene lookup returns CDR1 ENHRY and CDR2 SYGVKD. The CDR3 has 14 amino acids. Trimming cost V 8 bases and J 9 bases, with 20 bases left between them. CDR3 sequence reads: CAISGTIGIGEQFF. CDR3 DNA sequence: TGTGCCATCTCCGGGACAATAGGGATTGGTGAGCAGTTCTTC.

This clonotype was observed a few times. CDR3 amino acids: CSAGSGPVYEQYF. The CDR3 DNA follows: TGCAGTGCTGGTAGCGGACCCGTTTACGAGCAGTACTTC. This chain connects TRBV20-1 to TRBJ2-7; possibly TRBD2 for D (6 bases). This CDR3 is 13 amino acids long. The V and J ends lost 5 bases and 4 bases respectively, with 15 bases between them. CDR1 DFQATT and CDR2 SNEGSKA come from the germline V gene (reference sequence).

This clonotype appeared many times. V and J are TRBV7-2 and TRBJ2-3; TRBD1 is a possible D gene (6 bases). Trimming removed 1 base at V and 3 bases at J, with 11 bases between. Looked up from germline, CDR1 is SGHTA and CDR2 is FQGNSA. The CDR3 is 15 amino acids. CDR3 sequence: CASSLVGHLTDTQYF. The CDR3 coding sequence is TGTGCCAGCAGCTTAGTGGGACATTTGACAGATACGCAGTATTTT.

CDR3 bases: TGCGCCAGCAGCCTAAGGACTAGCTGGGATGAGCAGTTCTTC. This codes for CASSLRTSWDEQFF. V gene TRBV4-3 combines with J gene TRBJ2-1; TRBD2 matches at 8 bases. Looked up from germline, CDR1 is LGHNA and CDR2 is YSLEER. This CDR3 has 14 residues. V dropped 4 bases and J dropped 8; count of bases not matched to a gene: 7.

The CDR3 DNA sequence: TGTGCCAGCAGCTTAGACAGGGAATTCTACGAGCAGTACTTC. Protein: CASSLDREFYEQYF. The J gene is TRBJ2-7, the V gene TRBV7-9; perhaps TRBD1 as D (6 bases). This CDR3 comprises 14 residues. Germline V CDR1 and CDR2: SEHNR, FQNEAQ (reference sequence). With 1 base removed from V and 3 bases from J, the gap between germline ends came to 10 bases.

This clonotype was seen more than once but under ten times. The CDR3 sequence: CASSLAVGTAYGYTF. In DNA form, the CDR3 reads TGCGCCAGCAGCTTAGCCGTCGGGACAGCTTATGGCTACACCTTC. The chain employs TRBV5-1 and TRBJ1-2, with 7 bases lining up with TRBD1. Germline trimming cut 2 bases from V and 5 bases from J; bases unmatched to any gene: 9. This CDR3 contains 15 residues. Germline V lookup: CDR1 SGHRS, CDR2 YFSETQ.

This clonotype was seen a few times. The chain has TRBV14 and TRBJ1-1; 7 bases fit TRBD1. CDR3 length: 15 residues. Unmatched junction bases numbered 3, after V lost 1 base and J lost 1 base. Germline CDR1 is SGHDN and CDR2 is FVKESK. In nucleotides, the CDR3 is TGTGCCAGCAGCCAAGTTTACAGGGGGAACACTGAAGCTTTCTTT. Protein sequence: CASSQVYRGNTEAFF.

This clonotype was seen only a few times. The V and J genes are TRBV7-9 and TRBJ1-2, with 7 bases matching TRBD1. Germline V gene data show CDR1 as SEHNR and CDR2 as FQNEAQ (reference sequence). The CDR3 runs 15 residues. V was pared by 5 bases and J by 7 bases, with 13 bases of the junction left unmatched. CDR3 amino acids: CASSAKGAHSGGYTF. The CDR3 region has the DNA TGTGCCAGCAGCGCCAAGGGGGCGCATTCGGGTGGCTACACCTTC. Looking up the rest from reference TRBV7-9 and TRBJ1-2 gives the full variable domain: DTGVSQNPRHKITKRGQNVTFRCDPISEHNRLYWYRQTLGQGPEFLTYFQNEAQLEKSRLLSDRFSAERPKGSFSTLEIQRTEQGDSAMYLCASSAKGAHSGGYTFGSGTRLTVV.